The 27 T cell receptor beta chains below all came from one sample that was sequenced in a study of blood T cells in healthy people across ages. Alongside a J-beta primer mix, a sample-barcoded 5' primer served in a second PCR lasting about 7 to 11 cycles. TCRdb passed the 5' RACE reads through MiXCR, listing each CDR3 protein once. In the table there are around 990,000 distinct CDR3 sequences, roughly two fifths of which are singletons. The sequencing input was blood. Source of these receptors: a man between 18 and 35 years old in good health.

The chain links TRBV28 to TRBJ2-5; D gene ambiguous. V gave up 1 base and J gave up 11 bases, with 11 bases separating them. This CDR3 is 12 amino acids long. The germline CDR1 and CDR2 sequences are MDHEN and SYDVKM. CDR3 sequence (DNA): TGTGCCAGCAGTTTATTAGTGGATGAGCAGTACTTC. Its protein product is CASSLLVDEQYF.

This chain uses TRBV5-6 with TRBJ2-4; 11 nucleotides line up with TRBD2. The CDR3 covers 13 residues. Germline V CDR1 and CDR2: SGHDT, YYEEEE. The trim removed 0 bases at V and 13 bases at J, leaving 3 bases unmatched. DNA for the CDR3: TGTGCCAGCAGCTTGGTTAGCGGGGGGGCCCAGTACTTC. Its translation is CASSLVSGGAQYF.

This clonotype was counted a few times. The V and J genes are TRBV7-2 and TRBJ1-2; D gene ambiguous. Trimming stripped 4 bases from V and 0 bases from J, with 12 bases between. Germline V gene data show CDR1 as SGHTA and CDR2 as FQGNSA. The CDR3 length is 15 residues. The CDR3 sequence is CASSSNSGANYGYTF. The CDR3 bases are TGTGCCAGCAGCTCTAACAGTGGAGCTAACTATGGCTACACCTTC.

This clonotype showed up just a few times. J is TRBJ2-2 and V is TRBV4-1; D is ambiguous. There are 14 residues in the CDR3. Germline CDR1 reads MGHRA; CDR2 reads YSYEKL. Trimming took 0 bases from V and 4 from J, leaving 6 bases between them. Here the CDR3 reads CASSQDPTTGELFF. In DNA, the CDR3 is TGCGCCAGCAGCCAAGATCCGACCACCGGGGAGCTGTTTTTT.

This chain joins TRBV6-1 and TRBJ1-2; TRBD1 matches at 12 bases. The CDR3 consists of 17 residues. Germline V lookup: CDR1 MNHNS, CDR2 SASEGT. V trimming: 5 bases; J trimming: 0 bases; junction bases outside the gene matches: 7. CDR3 in amino acids: CASSSRDRGPTNYGYTF. CDR3 nucleotides: TGTGCCAGCAGTAGCCGGGACAGGGGGCCTACTAACTATGGCTACACCTTC.

V is TRBV29-1 and J is TRBJ1-1; 7 bases align to TRBD1. Germline CDR1 SQVTM, CDR2 ANQGSEA. This CDR3 has 14 amino acids. V was clipped by 2 bases and J by 0 bases; unmatched bases: 3. CDR3 residues: CSVEPGGVNTEAFF. DNA of the CDR3: TGCAGCGTTGAACCAGGGGGGGTGAACACTGAAGCTTTCTTT.

This clonotype was detected only a few times. The chain has TRBV20-1 and TRBJ2-3; 13 bases match TRBD2. With 6 bases clipped from V and 10 bases from J, the junction kept 13 bases outside the gene matches. This CDR3 is 15 amino acids long. The germline CDR1 and CDR2 sequences are DFQATT and SNEGSKA (reference sequence). The chain's CDR3 is CSAETSGGRSGAQYF. In nucleotides, the CDR3 is TGCAGTGCCGAGACTAGCGGGGGGCGTTCGGGGGCGCAGTATTTT.

This chain uses TRBV9 with TRBJ2-6, with D possibly TRBD2 on 6 matching bases. V lost 6 bases and J lost 0, with 13 bases in between. This CDR3 is built from 16 residues. Looked up from germline, CDR1 is SGDLS and CDR2 is YYNGEE. The CDR3 reads CASKGLTLSGANVLTF. Written as DNA, the CDR3 is TGTGCCAGCAAGGGACTTACCCTCTCTGGGGCCAACGTCCTGACTTTC.

The chain uses TRBV12-3 or TRBV12-4 and TRBJ1-1; TRBD1 is a possible D gene (6 bases). The CDR3 loop spans 16 amino acids. Between the trimmed V and J ends, which lost 3 bases and 5 bases, there was a span of 19 bases. CDR3 amino acids: CASSFSDTGLETEAFF. CDR3 DNA sequence: TGTGCCAGCAGTTTTTCCGACACAGGGTTGGAAACTGAAGCTTTCTTT.

The chain has TRBV20-1 and TRBJ2-3; tentatively, D is TRBD2 (6 bases). The germline gives CDR1 DFQATT, CDR2 SNEGSKA (reference sequence). The CDR3 extends over 16 amino acids. Trimming removed 2 bases at V and 2 bases at J, with 17 bases between. CDR3 sequence: CSARPSRRGYTDTQYF. The CDR3 DNA is TGCAGTGCTAGACCGTCGCGGCGGGGCTACACAGATACGCAGTATTTT.

This clonotype was seen only a few times. The chain links TRBV12-3 or TRBV12-4 to TRBJ2-5; D possibly corresponds to TRBD1 (5 bases). V gave up 5 bases and J gave up 4 bases, with 11 bases separating them. The CDR3 covers 13 residues. Here the CDR3 DNA reads TGTGCCAGCAGTGTAGGGGAACGAGAGACCCAGTACTTC. Its protein is CASSVGERETQYF.

The chain couples TRBV27 to TRBJ2-4; 9 bases map to TRBD2. The last part of the DNA fits TRBJ2-5 better; the J call may be wrong. The CDR3 is 14 amino acids. In germline, CDR1 is MNHEY, CDR2 SMNVEV (reference sequence). CDR3 nucleotide sequence: TGTGCCAGCAGACCGGGACTAGCTCAAGAGACCCAGTACTTC. It codes for CASRPGLAQETQYF.

This clonotype was counted a single time. The V call is TRBV5-1, the J call TRBJ2-1; a possible D gene is TRBD1 (6 bases). The V gene lost 4 bases and the J gene lost 7 bases, with 12 bases spanning the gap. CDR1 and CDR2 from the germline V gene are SGHRS and YFSETQ. The length of the CDR3 is 13 residues. CDR3 protein: CASSQDSRNEQFF. CDR3 DNA: TGCGCCAGCAGCCAGGACAGTAGAAATGAGCAGTTCTTC.

This clonotype has only a few counts. V is TRBV10-3 and J is TRBJ1-1; possibly TRBD1 for D (5 bases). The CDR3 has 14 residues. Trimming stripped 3 bases from V and 7 bases from J, with 15 bases between. The germline V gene encodes CDR1 ENHRY and CDR2 SYGVKD. CDR3 DNA: TGTGCCATCAGTGATTCGGGTGGGGGGTTTGAAGCTTTCTTT. It encodes CAISDSGGGFEAFF.

This clonotype has at least ten counts. This chain joins TRBV6-6 and TRBJ1-5; no definite D call. CDR1 is MNHNY, CDR2 SVGAGI, per germline (reference sequence). This CDR3 contains 14 residues. Trimming took off 2 bases at V and 1 base at J, with 6 bases between the two ends. In DNA form, the CDR3 reads TGTGCCAGCAGTTACGTTGGGAGCAATCAGCCCCAGCATTTT. Encoded protein: CASSYVGSNQPQHF.

This clonotype appeared a few times. The chain combines TRBV7-9 with TRBJ1-4; maybe TRBD1 (5 bases). CDR1 SEHNR and CDR2 FQNEAQ come from the germline V gene (reference sequence). The CDR3 loop spans 15 amino acids. The germline V and J ends were trimmed by 5 bases and 0 bases, with 10 bases remaining between them. CDR3 coding DNA: TGTGCCAGCAGCCGACGGGGGACAACTAATGAAAAACTGTTTTTT. Its translation is CASSRRGTTNEKLFF.

This clonotype was counted at least ten times. J is TRBJ1-2 and V is TRBV10-3, with 7 bases identical to TRBD1. The length of the CDR3 is 16 residues. The ends lost 1 base at V and 2 bases at J; junction bases unmatched: 7. Germline V gene lookup returns CDR1 ENHRY and CDR2 SYGVKD. CDR3 loop: CAISELGTDTNYGYTF. The CDR3 bases are TGTGCCATCAGTGAGTTGGGGACAGATACCAACTATGGCTACACCTTC.

The gene calls are TRBV28 and TRBJ1-4; no clear D gene. Germline V gene data show CDR1 as MDHEN and CDR2 as SYDVKM. V dropped 2 bases and J dropped 2 bases, with 12 bases sitting between them. The CDR3 is 16 amino acids. The CDR3 here is CASSLRPGSTNEKLFF. The CDR3 nucleotides are TGTGCCAGCAGTTTACGGCCCGGGTCGACTAATGAAAAACTGTTTTTT.

V and J are TRBV6-6 and TRBJ1-6; D is unclear. The CDR3 is 14 amino acids. CDR1 is MNHNY, CDR2 SVGAGI, per germline (reference sequence). Trimming left V 6 bases short and J 7 bases short, with 13 bases between. CDR3 DNA: TGTGCCAGCAGCTCCTCGGGGTTGAATTCACCCCTCCACTTT. It specifies CASSSSGLNSPLHF.

V gene TRBV20-1 combines with J gene TRBJ1-2; 7 bases are shared with TRBD1. The V and J ends lost 5 bases and 6 bases, in that order; junction bases with no gene match: 12. Looked up from germline, CDR1 is DFQATT and CDR2 is SNEGSKA (reference sequence). CDR3 length: 14 residues. The CDR3 DNA reads TGCAGTGCTCCCAGGGGACAGAGTCTGGATGGCTACACCTTC. As protein: CSAPRGQSLDGYTF.

This clonotype has only a few counts. This may stem from a read error, because a much larger clone lies one nucleotide away. The V gene is TRBV13, the J gene TRBJ2-3; 7 positions match TRBD2. Trimming at V came to 5 bases and at J to 3 bases, leaving 11 bases not matched to a gene. Germline V gives CDR1 PRHDT, CDR2 FYEKMQ (reference sequence). The CDR3 consists of 16 residues. The DNA of the CDR3 is TGTGCCAGCAGCCACGTCGGACGAGCGGGGACAGATACGCAGTATTTT. Protein: CASSHVGRAGTDTQYF. Based on the CDR3 plus reference TRBV13 and TRBJ2-3, the full variable domain is AAGVIQSPRHLIKEKRETATLKCYPIPRHDTVYWYQQGPGQDPQFLISFYEKMQSDKGSIPDRFSAQQFSDYHSELNMSSLELGDSALYFCASSHVGRAGTDTQYFGPGTRLTVL.

Details on this clonotype: This may be a read error, as it is one base from a much larger clone. As the CDR3 is not closed by the conserved phenylalanine or tryptophan, this likely results from a read error. CDR3: CASSQDTRRDTQYV. CDR3 bases: TGCGCCAGCAGCCAAGATACGAGGAGGGATACGCAGTATGTT. The chain links TRBV4-3 to TRBJ2-3, with a tentative D call TRBD2 (5 bases). Looked up from germline, CDR1 is LGHNA and CDR2 is YSLEER. The germline V and J ends were trimmed by 0 bases and 6 bases, with 10 bases remaining between them. The CDR3 extends over 14 amino acids.

The gene calls are TRBV7-9 and TRBJ1-1; no clear D gene. Germline loops: CDR1 SEHNR, CDR2 FQNEAQ (reference sequence). The CDR3 has 16 residues. The V and J ends lost 5 bases and 6 bases respectively, with 22 bases between them. The CDR3 region is CASSPLVASERPEAFF. The CDR3 nucleotides read TGTGCCAGCAGCCCCTTGGTTGCCAGTGAGAGGCCTGAAGCTTTCTTT.

The CDR3 spells CASSVEGYQETQFF. CDR3 in DNA: TGTGCCAGCAGCGTAGAGGGGTACCAAGAGACCCAGTTCTTC. This chain links TRBV9 with TRBJ2-5; D is possibly TRBD1 (5 bases). Gene TRBJ2-1 matches the end of the DNA better, so the J call may be wrong. Germline lookup yields CDR1 SGDLS and CDR2 YYNGEE. The CDR3 runs to 14 residues.

This clonotype showed up many times. The V and J genes are TRBV7-2 and TRBJ1-1, with 9 positions matching TRBD1. The CDR3 is 14 amino acids. Germline values: CDR1 SGHTA, CDR2 FQGNSA. Germline trimming cut 5 bases from V and 0 bases from J; bases unmatched to any gene: 1. Here the CDR3 reads CASSRDRVNTEAFF. CDR3 nucleotide sequence: TGTGCCAGCAGCCGGGACAGGGTGAACACTGAAGCTTTCTTT. The full variable domain, with the rest looked up from reference TRBV7-2 and TRBJ1-1, is GAGVSQSPSNKVTEKGKDVELRCDPISGHTALYWYRQSLGQGLEFLIYFQGNSAPDKSGLPSDRFSAERTGGSVSTLTIQRTQQEDSAVYLCASSRDRVNTEAFFGQGTRLTVV.

This clonotype occurred a few times. The rearrangement joins TRBV6-2 or TRBV6-3 to TRBJ1-1; 7 positions match TRBD1. The germline gives CDR1 MNHEY, CDR2 SVGEGT. CDR3 length: 17 amino acids. V was clipped by 2 bases and J by 3 bases; unmatched bases: 12. The CDR3 nucleotides are TGTGCCAGCAGTTACGGGACAGAGGCTTCTGAGTACACTGAAGCTTTCTTT. Its protein product is CASSYGTEASEYTEAFF.

The chain's CDR3 is CASSGGKEHHYEQYF. The CDR3, as DNA: TGTGCCAGCAGTGGAGGCAAGGAGCATCACTACGAGCAGTACTTC. J is TRBJ2-7 and V is TRBV6-4; no definite D call. The CDR3 covers 15 residues. The germline V gene encodes CDR1 MRHNA and CDR2 SNTAGT. Trimming left V 4 bases short and J 3 bases short, with 16 bases between.